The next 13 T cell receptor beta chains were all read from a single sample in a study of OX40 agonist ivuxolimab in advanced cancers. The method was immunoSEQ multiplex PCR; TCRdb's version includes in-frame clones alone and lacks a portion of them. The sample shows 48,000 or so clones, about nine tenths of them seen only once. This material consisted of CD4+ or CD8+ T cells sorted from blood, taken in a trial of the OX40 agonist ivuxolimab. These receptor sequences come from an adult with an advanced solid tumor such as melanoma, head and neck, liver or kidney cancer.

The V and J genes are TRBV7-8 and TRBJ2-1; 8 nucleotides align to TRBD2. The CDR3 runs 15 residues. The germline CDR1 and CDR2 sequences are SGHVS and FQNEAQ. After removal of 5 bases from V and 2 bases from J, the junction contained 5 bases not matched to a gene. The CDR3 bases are TGTGCCAGCAGCGATAGCGGGGACCCCTACAATGAGCAGTTCTTC. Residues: CASSDSGDPYNEQFF. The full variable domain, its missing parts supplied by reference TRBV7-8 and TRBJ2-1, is GAGVSQSPRYKVAKRGQDVALRCDPISGHVSLFWYQQALGQGPEFLTYFQNEAQLDKSGLPSDRFFAERPEGSVSTLKIQRTQQEDSAVYLCASSDSGDPYNEQFFGPGTRLTVL.

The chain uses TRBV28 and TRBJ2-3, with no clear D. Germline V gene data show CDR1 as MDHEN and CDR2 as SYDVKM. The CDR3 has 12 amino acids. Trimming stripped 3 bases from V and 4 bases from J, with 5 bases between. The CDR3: CASSFGADTQYF. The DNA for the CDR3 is TGTGCCAGCAGTTTCGGTGCAGATACGCAGTATTTT.

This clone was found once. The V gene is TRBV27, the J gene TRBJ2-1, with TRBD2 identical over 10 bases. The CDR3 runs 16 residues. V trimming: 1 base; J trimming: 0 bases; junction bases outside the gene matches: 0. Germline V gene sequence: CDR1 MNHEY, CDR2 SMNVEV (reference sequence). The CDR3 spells CASSLLAGGSYNEQFF. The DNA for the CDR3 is TGTGCCAGCAGTTTATTAGCGGGGGGCTCCTACAATGAGCAGTTCTTC.

This chain's CDR3 is CASSYRGNNYGYTF. DNA for the CDR3: TGTGCCAGCAGTTACAGGGGGAATAACTATGGCTACACCTTC. V and J are TRBV6-5 and TRBJ1-2; TRBD1 might be the D (6 bases). Germline loops: CDR1 MNHEY, CDR2 SVGAGI. V dropped 2 bases and J dropped 1 base, with 8 bases sitting between them. This CDR3 has 14 amino acids.

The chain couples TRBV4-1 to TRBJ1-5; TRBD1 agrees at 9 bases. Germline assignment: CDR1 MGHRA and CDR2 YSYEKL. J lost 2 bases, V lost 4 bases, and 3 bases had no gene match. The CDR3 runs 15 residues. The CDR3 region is CASSPTGGGNQPQHF. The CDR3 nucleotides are TGCGCCAGCAGCCCGACAGGGGGGGGCAATCAGCCCCAGCATTTT.

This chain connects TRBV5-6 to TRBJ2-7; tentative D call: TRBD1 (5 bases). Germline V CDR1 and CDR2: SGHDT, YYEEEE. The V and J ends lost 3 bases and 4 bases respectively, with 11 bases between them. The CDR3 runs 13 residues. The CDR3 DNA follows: TGTGCCAGCAGCTACGAACAGGAGTACGAGCAGTACGTC. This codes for CASSYEQEYEQYV.

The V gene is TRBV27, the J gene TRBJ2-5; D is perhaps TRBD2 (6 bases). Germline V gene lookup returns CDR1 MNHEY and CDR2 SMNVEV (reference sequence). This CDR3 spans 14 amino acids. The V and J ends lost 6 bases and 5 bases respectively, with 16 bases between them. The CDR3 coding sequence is TGTGCCAGCAGGGGGGGTTCGGCTTGGGAGACCCAGTACTTC. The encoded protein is CASRGGSAWETQYF.

Written as DNA, the CDR3 is TGTGCCAGCAGCGTAGAGGTGGGCCCCACCGGGGAGCTGTTTTTT. It codes for CASSVEVGPTGELFF. This sequence joins TRBV9 and TRBJ2-2; D is unresolved. Per germline, CDR1 SGDLS and CDR2 YYNGEE. The CDR3 is 15 residues long. V was cut by 0 bases and J by 4 bases, with 10 bases left in between.

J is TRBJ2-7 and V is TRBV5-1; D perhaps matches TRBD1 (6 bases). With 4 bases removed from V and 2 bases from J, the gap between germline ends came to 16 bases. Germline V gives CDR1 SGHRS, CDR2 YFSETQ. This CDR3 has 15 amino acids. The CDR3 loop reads CASSPGKGGPYEQYF. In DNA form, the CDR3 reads TGCGCCAGCAGCCCTGGGAAAGGGGGTCCCTACGAGCAGTACTTC.

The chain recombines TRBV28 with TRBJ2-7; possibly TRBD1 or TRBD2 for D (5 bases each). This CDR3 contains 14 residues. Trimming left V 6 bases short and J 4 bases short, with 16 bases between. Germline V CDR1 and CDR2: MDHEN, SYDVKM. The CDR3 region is CASRYRDGAYEQYV. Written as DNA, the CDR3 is TGTGCCAGCAGGTACCGGGACGGTGCTTACGAGCAGTACGTC.

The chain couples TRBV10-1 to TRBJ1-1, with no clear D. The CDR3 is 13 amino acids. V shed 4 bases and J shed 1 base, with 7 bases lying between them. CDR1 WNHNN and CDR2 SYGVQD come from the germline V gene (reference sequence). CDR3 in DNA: TGCGCCAGCAGTGCGACGGGGAACACTGAAGCTTTCTTT. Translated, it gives CASSATGNTEAFF.

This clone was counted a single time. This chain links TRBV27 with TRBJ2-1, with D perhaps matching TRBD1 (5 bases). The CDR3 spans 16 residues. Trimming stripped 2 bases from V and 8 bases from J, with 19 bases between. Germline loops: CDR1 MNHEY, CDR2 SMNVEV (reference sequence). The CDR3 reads CASSLTGAWVSDEQFF. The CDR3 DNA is TGTGCCAGCAGTTTAACTGGGGCATGGGTGAGCGATGAGCAGTTCTTC.

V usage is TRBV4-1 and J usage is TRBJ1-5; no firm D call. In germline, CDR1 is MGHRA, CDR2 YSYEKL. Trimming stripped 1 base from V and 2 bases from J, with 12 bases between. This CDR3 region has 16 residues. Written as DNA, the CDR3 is TGCGCCAGCAGCCAAGTTGAAGGAAGAGGCAATCAGCCCCAGCATTTT. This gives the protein CASSQVEGRGNQPQHF.